A single sample gave rise to the 15 T cell receptor beta chains below, sequenced in a study of cytomegalovirus exposure and HLA in healthy donors. Primers for the PCR totalled 60 Vbeta and 13 Jbeta. Sequencing used immunoSEQ multiplex PCR; TCRdb keeps in-frame clones, though not all of them. The sample consists of approximately 160,000 clones, approximately 67% of them appearing once. Sequencing was carried out using PBMCs. The source is a woman between 18 and 29 years old in good health and CMV-seropositive.

This chain joins TRBV28 and TRBJ1-4; no clear D gene. CDR3 length: 13 amino acids. Germline V gene lookup returns CDR1 MDHEN and CDR2 SYDVKM. Trimming left V 3 bases short and J 8 bases short, with 10 bases between. The CDR3 DNA follows: TGTGCCAGCAGTTTGATGCTTACAGAAAAACTGTTTTTT. Its protein product is CASSLMLTEKLFF. The complete variable domain, with remaining parts taken from reference TRBV28 and TRBJ1-4, reads DVKVTQSSRYLVKRTGEKVFLECVQDMDHENMFWYRQDPGLGLRLIYFSYDVKMKEKGDIPEGYSVSREKKERFSLILESASTNQTSMYLCASSLMLTEKLFFGSGTQLSVL.

This sequence joins TRBV7-9 and TRBJ2-5; the match to TRBD2 covers 12 bases. The CDR3 length is 15 residues. V lost 2 bases and J lost 3; bases outside the gene matches: 1. Germline values: CDR1 SEHNR, CDR2 FQNEAQ (reference sequence). CDR3 bases: TGTGCCAGCAGCTTAAGGACTAGCGGGGAAGAGACCCAGTACTTC. Encoded protein: CASSLRTSGEETQYF.

The chain carries TRBV27 and TRBJ2-5; D gene unclear. Germline V lookup: CDR1 MNHEY, CDR2 SMNVEV (reference sequence). V lost 2 bases, J lost 3 bases, and 7 bases lay in between. CDR3 size: 13 residues. CDR3 residues: CASSLRLEETQYF. The CDR3 bases are TGTGCCAGCAGTTTACGTCTCGAAGAGACCCAGTACTTC.

The V and J genes are TRBV30 and TRBJ1-6; TRBD1 matches 8 bases. This CDR3 comprises 16 residues. Losses at the gene ends were 0 bases for V and 14 bases for J; bases not matched to a gene: 15. Germline V gene lookup returns CDR1 GTSNPN and CDR2 SVGIG (reference sequence). Written as DNA, the CDR3 is TGTGCCTGGAGTGTAAGGACAGGGAGGTCGTCTAGGGCCCTCCACTTT. This codes for CAWSVRTGRSSRALHF.

The rearrangement uses TRBV20-1 and TRBJ1-1; D gene ambiguous. Per the germline V gene, CDR1 is DFQATT and CDR2 is SNEGSKA (reference sequence). The length of the CDR3 is 10 residues. Written as DNA, the CDR3 is TGCAAGAGCGAAAGCCGTGGGGCTTTCTTT. Residues: CKSESRGAFF.

This chain connects TRBV6-1 to TRBJ2-2, with 9 nucleotides matching TRBD2. CDR3 size: 13 residues. V shed 11 bases, J shed 5 bases, and the junction held 6 bases outside the gene matches. Germline loops: CDR1 MNHNS, CDR2 SASEGT. The CDR3 DNA sequence: TGTGCCGGCCGACTAGCGGTAACCGGGGAGCTGTTTTTT. It specifies CAGRLAVTGELFF.

The V call is TRBV18, the J call TRBJ1-1; possible D gene TRBD1, 6 bases. Germline V lookup: CDR1 KGHSH, CDR2 LQKENI. This CDR3 is 15 amino acids long. V was cut by 4 bases and J by 6 bases, with 18 bases left in between. The CDR3 loop is CASSLRQERYAEAFF. In nucleotides, the CDR3 is TGTGCCAGCTCACTACGACAGGAACGATACGCTGAAGCTTTCTTT.

This chain connects TRBV4-2 to TRBJ2-1; D might be TRBD1 (6 bases). The germline V gene encodes CDR1 LGHNA and CDR2 YNFKEQ. CDR3 length equals 20 residues. Trimming took off 4 bases at V and 0 bases at J, with 25 bases between the two ends. CDR3 residues: CASSRVSMTGGRFSYNEQFF. The CDR3 nucleotides are TGTGCCAGCAGCCGAGTTTCCATGACAGGCGGCCGGTTCTCCTACAATGAGCAGTTCTTC.

The V call is TRBV14, the J call TRBJ2-7; 12 bases fit TRBD2. Germline V gene lookup returns CDR1 SGHDN and CDR2 FVKESK. The CDR3 contains 15 residues. Germline trimming cut 4 bases from V and 3 bases from J; bases unmatched to any gene: 4. CDR3 loop: CASSLTSGSLYEQYF. The CDR3, as DNA: TGTGCCAGCAGCCTGACTAGCGGGAGTCTCTACGAGCAGTACTTC.

This chain links TRBV5-4 with TRBJ2-5, with D possibly being TRBD1 (6 bases). There are 14 residues in the CDR3. V lost 1 base to trimming and J lost 4 bases, with 11 bases between them. Per the germline V gene, CDR1 is SGHNT and CDR2 is YYREEE (reference sequence). CDR3 nucleotide sequence: TGTGCCAGCAGCTTGACAGGGTTTCGAGAGACCCAGTACTTC. Its protein is CASSLTGFRETQYF.

The gene calls are TRBV7-3 and TRBJ2-7, with 8 bases fitting TRBD1. J lost 3 bases, V lost 2 bases, and 6 bases had no gene match. The CDR3 spans 15 residues. The germline V gene has CDR1 SGHTA and CDR2 FQGTGA. The DNA for the CDR3 is TGTGCCAGCAGCTTATACTCGACAGGGGACTACGAGCAGTACTTC. It specifies CASSLYSTGDYEQYF.

This rearrangement joins TRBV13 to TRBJ1-5; no clear D gene. Trimming took 3 bases from V and 0 from J, leaving 15 bases between them. Germline lookup yields CDR1 PRHDT and CDR2 FYEKMQ (reference sequence). This CDR3 is built from 17 residues. The CDR3 here is CASSFRSGGLSNQPQHF. The CDR3 bases are TGTGCCAGCAGCTTCAGGTCGGGCGGGCTTAGCAATCAGCCCCAGCATTTT.

The rearrangement links TRBV2 to TRBJ2-1; 7 bases are a match to TRBD2. This CDR3 is built from 15 residues. The V gene's germline CDR1 is SNHLY and CDR2 FYNNEI. Trimming took 6 bases from V and 5 from J; bases not matched to a gene: 10. CDR3: CASRAQGLQNNEQFF. The CDR3 DNA follows: TGTGCCAGCAGAGCTCAGGGACTACAGAACAATGAGCAGTTCTTC. The complete variable domain, with remaining parts taken from reference TRBV2 and TRBJ2-1, reads EPEVTQTPSHQVTQMGQEVILRCVPISNHLYFYWYRQILGQKVEFLVSFYNNEISEKSEIFDDQFSVERPDGSNFTLKIRSTKLEDSAMYFCASRAQGLQNNEQFFGPGTRLTVL.

The gene calls are TRBV5-6 and TRBJ2-3; tentatively, D is TRBD2 (6 bases). Germline values: CDR1 SGHDT, CDR2 YYEEEE. V shed 10 bases and J shed 3 bases, with 18 bases lying between them. The CDR3 is 14 amino acids. CDR3 nucleotides: TGTGCCGGCCATCGGAGGGGCGCAACAGATACGCAGTATTTT. Protein product: CAGHRRGATDTQYF.

This sequence joins TRBV5-1 and TRBJ2-1, with 8 nucleotides matching TRBD2. V was clipped by 0 bases and J by 7 bases; unmatched bases: 12. From germline, CDR1 is SGHRS and CDR2 YFSETQ. The CDR3 is made up of 17 amino acids. The CDR3 nucleotides are TGCGCCAGCAGCTTGGGGGACGCACTAGCGGCGGTGAATGAGCAGTTCTTC. It encodes CASSLGDALAAVNEQFF.